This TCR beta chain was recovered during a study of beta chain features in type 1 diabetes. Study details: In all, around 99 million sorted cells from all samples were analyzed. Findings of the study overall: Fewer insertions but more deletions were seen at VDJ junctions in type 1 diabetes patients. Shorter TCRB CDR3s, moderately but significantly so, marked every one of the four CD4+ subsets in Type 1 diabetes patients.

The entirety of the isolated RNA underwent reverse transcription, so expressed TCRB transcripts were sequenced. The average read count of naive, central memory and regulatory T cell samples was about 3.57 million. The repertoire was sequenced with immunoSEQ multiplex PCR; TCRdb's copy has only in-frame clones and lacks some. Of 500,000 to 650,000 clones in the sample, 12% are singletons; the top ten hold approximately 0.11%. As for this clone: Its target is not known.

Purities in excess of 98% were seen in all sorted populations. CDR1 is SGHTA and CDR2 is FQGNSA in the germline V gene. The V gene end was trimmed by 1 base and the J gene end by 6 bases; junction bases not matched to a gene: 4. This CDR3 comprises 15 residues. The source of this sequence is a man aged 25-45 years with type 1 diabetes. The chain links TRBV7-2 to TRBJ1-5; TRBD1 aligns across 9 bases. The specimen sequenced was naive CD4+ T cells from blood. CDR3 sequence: CASSLDRGLGQPQHF. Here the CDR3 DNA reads TGTGCCAGCAGCTTAGACAGGGGGCTGGGTCAGCCCCAGCATTTT.